A selection of T cell receptor beta chains follows, all from one sample in a study of cytomegalovirus exposure and HLA in healthy donors. Profiling relied on immunoSEQ multiplex PCR, and the TCRdb table lists in-frame clones only, not all of them. This listing includes under 50,000 clones. What was sequenced was PBMCs. The source of these receptors is a male donor in good health and CMV-seronegative. The CDR3 runs from the conserved cysteine through the conserved F or W. D genes are given only for firm matches.

d_call: -
cdr3_length: 15
j_call: TRBJ2-3
v_call: TRBV9
cdr3_aa: CASSVAQGSTDTQYF
cdr3_nt: TGTGCCAGCAGCGTAGCACAGGGCAGCACAGATACGCAGTATTTT

d_call: TRBD1
cdr3_length: 13
j_call: TRBJ1-2
v_call: TRBV28
cdr3_aa: CASKGRGRYGYTF
cdr3_nt: TGTGCCAGCAAGGGCAGGGGGAGGTATGGCTACACCTTC

d_call: TRBD1
cdr3_length: 15
j_call: TRBJ1-2
v_call: TRBV5-5
cdr3_aa: CASSLRNTGAYGYTF
cdr3_nt: TGTGCCAGCAGCTTGAGAAATACAGGGGCCTATGGCTACACCTTC

d_call: -
cdr3_length: 13
j_call: TRBJ1-6
v_call: TRBV10-1
cdr3_aa: CASRSSYNSPLHF
cdr3_nt: TGCGCCAGTCGGAGCTCCTATAATTCACCCCTCCACTTT

d_call: -
cdr3_length: 15
j_call: TRBJ1-1
v_call: TRBV7-6
cdr3_aa: CASSLIGGHRGKAFF
cdr3_nt: TGTGCCAGCAGCTTAATCGGCGGACACCGCGGAAAAGCTTTCTTT

d_call: -
cdr3_length: 16
j_call: TRBJ1-2
v_call: TRBV4-1
cdr3_aa: CASSQVLGLAGKGYTF
cdr3_nt: TGCGCCAGCAGCCAAGTCCTAGGCCTAGCTGGTAAAGGCTACACCTTC

d_call: -
cdr3_length: 14
j_call: TRBJ2-7
v_call: TRBV6-5
cdr3_aa: CASSRLSGAYEQYF
cdr3_nt: TGTGCCAGCAGTCGGCTCTCAGGTGCCTACGAGCAGTACTTC

d_call: -
cdr3_length: 13
j_call: TRBJ1-2
v_call: TRBV6-5
cdr3_aa: CASGWLRSGGYTF
cdr3_nt: TGTGCCAGCGGGTGGTTACGCTCGGGTGGCTACACCTTC

d_call: -
cdr3_length: 11
j_call: TRBJ1-5
v_call: TRBV19
cdr3_aa: CASSEGQPQHF
cdr3_nt: TGTGCCAGTAGTGAGGGCCAGCCCCAGCATTTT

d_call: TRBD2
cdr3_length: 15
j_call: TRBJ2-2
v_call: TRBV2
cdr3_aa: CASVRDGGRGGELFF
cdr3_nt: TGTGCCAGCGTGCGGGACGGGGGGAGAGGCGGGGAGCTGTTTTTT

d_call: -
cdr3_length: 15
j_call: TRBJ2-7
v_call: TRBV27
cdr3_aa: CASSSPEKGTYEQYF
cdr3_nt: TGTGCCAGCAGTTCCCCTGAGAAGGGGACCTACGAGCAGTACTTC

d_call: TRBD1
cdr3_length: 14
j_call: TRBJ1-2
v_call: TRBV6-5
cdr3_aa: CASSKPGQGRGYTF
cdr3_nt: TGTGCCAGCAGTAAACCGGGACAGGGGCGAGGCTACACCTTC

d_call: -
cdr3_length: 15
j_call: TRBJ1-1
v_call: TRBV27
cdr3_aa: CASSRAGRLNTEAFF
cdr3_nt: TGTGCCAGCAGTAGGGCGGGACGGTTGAACACTGAAGCTTTCTTT

d_call: TRBD1
cdr3_length: 14
j_call: TRBJ1-1
v_call: TRBV5-1
cdr3_aa: CASSSDRGNTEAFF
cdr3_nt: TGCGCCAGCAGCTCGGACAGGGGGAACACTGAAGCTTTCTTT

d_call: -
cdr3_length: 15
j_call: TRBJ1-1
v_call: TRBV7-2
cdr3_aa: CASSWSGTRNTEAFF
cdr3_nt: TGTGCCAGCAGCTGGTCCGGGACAAGAAACACTGAAGCTTTCTTT

d_call: -
cdr3_length: 15
j_call: TRBJ2-7
v_call: TRBV6-5
cdr3_aa: CASSTSPLSSYEQYF
cdr3_nt: TGTGCCAGCAGTACTAGCCCACTTAGCTCCTACGAGCAGTACTTC

d_call: -
cdr3_length: 14
j_call: TRBJ1-1
v_call: TRBV5-6
cdr3_aa: CASSLVGQNTEAFF
cdr3_nt: TGTGCCAGCAGCTTGGTGGGACAAAACACTGAAGCTTTCTTT

d_call: -
cdr3_length: 15
j_call: TRBJ2-6
v_call: TRBV12-2
cdr3_aa: CASRFRVPGANVLTF
cdr3_nt: TGTGCAAGTCGTTTCAGGGTTCCCGGGGCCAACGTCCTGACTTTC

d_call: -
cdr3_length: 14
j_call: TRBJ1-4
v_call: TRBV6-5
cdr3_aa: CASSYGSTNEKLFF
cdr3_nt: TGTGCCAGCAGTTACGGCTCAACTAATGAAAAACTGTTTTTT

d_call: -
cdr3_length: 15
j_call: TRBJ2-1
v_call: TRBV5-1
cdr3_aa: CASSSRGGTANEQFF
cdr3_nt: TGCGCCAGCAGTTCCCGAGGGGGGACAGCCAATGAGCAGTTCTTC

d_call: -
cdr3_length: 14
j_call: TRBJ2-7
v_call: TRBV4-1
cdr3_aa: CASSQVVVSPEQYF
cdr3_nt: TGCGCCAGCAGCCAAGTGGTAGTATCGCCCGAGCAGTACTTC

d_call: -
cdr3_length: 13
j_call: TRBJ2-1
v_call: TRBV19
cdr3_aa: CASSMDRNNEQFF
cdr3_nt: TGTGCCAGTAGTATGGACAGAAACAATGAGCAGTTCTTC

d_call: -
cdr3_length: 12
j_call: TRBJ2-3
v_call: TRBV27
cdr3_aa: CASRMSGDTQYF
cdr3_nt: TGTGCCAGCCGCATGTCGGGGGATACGCAGTATTTT

d_call: TRBD1
cdr3_length: 14
j_call: TRBJ1-3
v_call: TRBV7-3
cdr3_aa: CASSPGTGGNTIYF
cdr3_nt: TGTGCCAGCAGCCCTGGGACAGGGGGAAACACCATATATTTT

d_call: TRBD2
cdr3_length: 15
j_call: TRBJ2-1
v_call: TRBV10-1
cdr3_aa: CASSDSSGGSYEQFF
cdr3_nt: TGCGCCAGCAGTGATTCTAGCGGGGGCTCCTATGAGCAGTTCTTC

d_call: TRBD1
cdr3_length: 16
j_call: TRBJ2-7
v_call: TRBV19
cdr3_aa: CASSTWVRTGSDEQYF
cdr3_nt: TGTGCCAGTAGTACCTGGGTGAGGACAGGGAGCGACGAGCAGTACTTC

d_call: -
cdr3_length: 13
j_call: TRBJ1-2
v_call: TRBV29-1
cdr3_aa: CSVAGGGDYGYTF
cdr3_nt: TGCAGCGTTGCAGGTGGGGGCGACTATGGCTACACCTTC

d_call: TRBD1
cdr3_length: 14
j_call: TRBJ1-1
v_call: TRBV25-1
cdr3_aa: CASRQTGQNTEAFF
cdr3_nt: TGTGCCAGCAGACAGACAGGGCAGAACACTGAAGCTTTCTTT

d_call: TRBD1
cdr3_length: 15
j_call: TRBJ1-6
v_call: TRBV6-1
cdr3_aa: CASSEGQGDGSPLHF
cdr3_nt: TGTGCCAGCAGTGAGGGACAGGGAGACGGCTCACCCCTCCACTTT

d_call: TRBD1
cdr3_length: 13
j_call: TRBJ1-2
v_call: TRBV6-1
cdr3_aa: CASRMDRPGSYTF
cdr3_nt: TGTGCCAGCAGAATGGACAGGCCCGGGAGCTACACCTTC

d_call: -
cdr3_length: 18
j_call: TRBJ1-1
v_call: TRBV19
cdr3_aa: CASSVTQGRPSLAAEAFF
cdr3_nt: TGTGCCAGTAGTGTAACTCAGGGGCGACCCTCCTTGGCCGCTGAAGCTTTCTTT

d_call: -
cdr3_length: 14
j_call: TRBJ1-6
v_call: TRBV10-3
cdr3_aa: CAIREKIGNSPLHF
cdr3_nt: TGTGCCATCCGGGAGAAAATTGGTAATTCACCCCTCCACTTT

d_call: -
cdr3_length: 12
j_call: TRBJ2-2
v_call: TRBV28
cdr3_aa: CASSFWAGELFF
cdr3_nt: TGTGCCAGCAGTTTTTGGGCGGGGGAGCTGTTTTTT